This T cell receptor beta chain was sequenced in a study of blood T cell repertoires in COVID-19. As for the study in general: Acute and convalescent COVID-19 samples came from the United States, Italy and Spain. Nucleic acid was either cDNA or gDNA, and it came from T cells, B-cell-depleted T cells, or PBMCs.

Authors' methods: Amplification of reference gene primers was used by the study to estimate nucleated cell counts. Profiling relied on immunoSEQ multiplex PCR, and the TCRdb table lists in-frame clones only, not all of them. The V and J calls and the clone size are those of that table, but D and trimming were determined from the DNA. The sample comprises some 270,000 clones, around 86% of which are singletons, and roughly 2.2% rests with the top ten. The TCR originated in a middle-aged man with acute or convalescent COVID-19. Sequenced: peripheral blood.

The CDR3 sequence is CASSHYVGFSGANVLTF. CDR3 bases: TGTGCCAGCAGCCACTACGTCGGGTTCTCTGGGGCCAACGTCCTGACTTTC. The chain joins TRBV3-1 (or the pseudogene TRBV3-2) to TRBJ2-6; no definite D call. This CDR3 is 17 amino acids long. Germline lookup yields CDR1 LGHDT and CDR2 YNNKEL (reference sequence). Trimming cost V 3 bases and J 0 bases, with 12 bases left between them.